This T cell receptor beta chain was recorded in a study of CXCR3-negative and CXCR3-positive naive CD8 T cells. The study's findings and limits: Both of the naive subsets showed about the same high diversity, but memory CD8+ cells had much less.

Turning to this clonotype: What it binds is not known.

5' RACE with UMI labels generated the TRB cDNA libraries. Following a re-call of the 5' RACE reads, TCRdb has one entry per CDR3 protein and lacks DNA. In total, the table holds fewer than 95,000 distinct CDR3 sequences. This CDR3 region has 18 residues. Sequencing was done on a sample of naive CXCR3- CD8+ T cells from blood. Subset defined: CD45RO-CCR7+CD27+CD95- naive CD8+ T cells lacking CXCR3 (TNR3-). The sequence was obtained from a human donor in good health. Some clones in this sample may be carry-over from other donors' samples. The rearrangement joins TRBV12-3 or TRBV12-4 to TRBJ2-2; checking the TCRdb D call of TRBD2 is not possible without DNA. The CDR3 protein is CASSPGTSGEAYTGELFF.